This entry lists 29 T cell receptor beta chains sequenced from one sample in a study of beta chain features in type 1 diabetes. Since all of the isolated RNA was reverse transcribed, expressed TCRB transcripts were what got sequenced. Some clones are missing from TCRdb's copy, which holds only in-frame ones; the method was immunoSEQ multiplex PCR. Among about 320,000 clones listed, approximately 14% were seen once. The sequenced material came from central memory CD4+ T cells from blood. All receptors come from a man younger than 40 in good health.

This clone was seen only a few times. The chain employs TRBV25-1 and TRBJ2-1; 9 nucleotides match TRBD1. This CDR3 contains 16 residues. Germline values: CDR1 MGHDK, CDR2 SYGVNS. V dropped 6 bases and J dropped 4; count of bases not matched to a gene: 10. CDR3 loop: CASRVTGTGTYNEQFF. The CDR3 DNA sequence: TGTGCCAGCAGGGTTACCGGGACAGGGACATACAATGAGCAGTTCTTC.

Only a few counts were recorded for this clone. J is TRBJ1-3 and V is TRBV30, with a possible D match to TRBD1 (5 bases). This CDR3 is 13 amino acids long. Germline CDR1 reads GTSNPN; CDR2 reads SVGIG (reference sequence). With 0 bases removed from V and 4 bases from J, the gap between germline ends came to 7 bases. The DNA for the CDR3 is TGTGCCTGGAGTGTGGCAGGGGGAAACACCATATATTTT. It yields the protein CAWSVAGGNTIYF.

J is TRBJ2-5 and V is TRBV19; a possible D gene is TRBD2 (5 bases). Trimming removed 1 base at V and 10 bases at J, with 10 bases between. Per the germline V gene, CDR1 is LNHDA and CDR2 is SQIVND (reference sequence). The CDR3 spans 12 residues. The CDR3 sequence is CASSIVGRGQYF. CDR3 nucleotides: TGTGCCAGTAGTATAGTAGGACGGGGCCAGTACTTC.

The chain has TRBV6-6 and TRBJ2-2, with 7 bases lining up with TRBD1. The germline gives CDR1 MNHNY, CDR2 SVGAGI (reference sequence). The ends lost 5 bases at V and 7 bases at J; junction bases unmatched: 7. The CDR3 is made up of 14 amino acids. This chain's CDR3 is CASSTDRVVGELFF. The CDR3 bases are TGTGCCAGCAGTACAGACAGGGTGGTCGGGGAGCTGTTTTTT.

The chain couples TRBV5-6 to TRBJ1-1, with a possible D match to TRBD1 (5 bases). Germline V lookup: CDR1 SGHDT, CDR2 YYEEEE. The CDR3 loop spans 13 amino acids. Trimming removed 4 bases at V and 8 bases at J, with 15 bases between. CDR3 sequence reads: CASSPVRGGEAFF. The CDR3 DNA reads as TGTGCCAGCAGCCCGGTCCGTGGGGGGGAAGCTTTCTTT. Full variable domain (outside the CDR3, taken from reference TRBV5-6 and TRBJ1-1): DAGVTQSPTHLIKTRGQQVTLRCSPKSGHDTVSWYQQALGQGPQFIFQYYEEEERQRGNFPDRFSGHQFPNYSSELNVNALLLGDSALYLCASSPVRGGEAFFGQGTRLTVV.

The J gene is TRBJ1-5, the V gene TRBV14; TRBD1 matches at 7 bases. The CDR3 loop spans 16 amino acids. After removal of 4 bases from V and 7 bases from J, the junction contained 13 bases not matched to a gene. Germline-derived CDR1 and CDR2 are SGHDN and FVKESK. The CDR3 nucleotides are TGTGCCAGCAGCCTTAACAGGGGTAAGGGAAGACAGCCCCAGCATTTT. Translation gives CASSLNRGKGRQPQHF. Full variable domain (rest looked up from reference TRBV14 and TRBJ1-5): EAGVTQFPSHSVIEKGQTVTLRCDPISGHDNLYWYRRVMGKEIKFLLHFVKESKQDESGMPNNRFLAERTGGTYSTLKVQPAELEDSGVYFCASSLNRGKGRQPQHFGDGTRLSIL.

The CDR3 spells CASSGGTQRKTQYF. In DNA, the CDR3 is TGTGCCAGCAGCGGAGGGACGCAGCGGAAGACCCAGTACTTC. The V and J genes are TRBV4-2 and TRBJ2-5; tentative D call: TRBD2 (6 bases). This CDR3 has 14 amino acids. Trimming stripped 5 bases from V and 6 bases from J, with 16 bases between. The V gene's germline CDR1 is LGHNA and CDR2 YNFKEQ.

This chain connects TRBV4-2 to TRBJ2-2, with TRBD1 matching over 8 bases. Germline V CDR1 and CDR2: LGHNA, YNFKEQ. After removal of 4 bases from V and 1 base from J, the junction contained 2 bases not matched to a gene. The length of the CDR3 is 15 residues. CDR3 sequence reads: CASSLGTGNTGELFF. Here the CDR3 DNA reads TGTGCCAGCAGCCTGGGGACAGGGAACACCGGGGAGCTGTTTTTT.

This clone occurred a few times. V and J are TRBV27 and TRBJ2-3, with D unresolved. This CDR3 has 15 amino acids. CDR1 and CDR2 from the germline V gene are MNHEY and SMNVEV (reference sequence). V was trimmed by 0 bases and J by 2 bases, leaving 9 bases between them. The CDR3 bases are TGTGCCAGCAGTTTATCGATAGGGCTCACAGATACGCAGTATTTT. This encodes CASSLSIGLTDTQYF.

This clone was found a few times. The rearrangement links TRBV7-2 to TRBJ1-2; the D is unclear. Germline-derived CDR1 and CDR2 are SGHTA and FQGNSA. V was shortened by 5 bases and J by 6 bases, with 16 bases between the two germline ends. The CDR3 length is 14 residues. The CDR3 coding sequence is TGTGCCAGCAGCCCAGTTGCTAGGTGGCATGGCTACACCTTC. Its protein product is CASSPVARWHGYTF.

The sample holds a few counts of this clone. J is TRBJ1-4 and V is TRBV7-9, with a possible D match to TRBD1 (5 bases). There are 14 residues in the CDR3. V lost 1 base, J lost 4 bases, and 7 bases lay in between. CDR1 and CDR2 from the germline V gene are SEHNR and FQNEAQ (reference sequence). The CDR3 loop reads CASSLGRVNEKLFF. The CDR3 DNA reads TGTGCCAGCAGCTTAGGCAGGGTTAATGAAAAACTGTTTTTT.

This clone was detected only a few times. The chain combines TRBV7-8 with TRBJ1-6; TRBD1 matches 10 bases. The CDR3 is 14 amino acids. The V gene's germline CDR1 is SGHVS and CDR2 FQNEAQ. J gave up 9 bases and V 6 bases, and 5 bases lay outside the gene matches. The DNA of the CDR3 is TGTGCCAGCAGTCGGGACAGGGGTGTTTCACCCCTCCACTTT. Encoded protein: CASSRDRGVSPLHF.

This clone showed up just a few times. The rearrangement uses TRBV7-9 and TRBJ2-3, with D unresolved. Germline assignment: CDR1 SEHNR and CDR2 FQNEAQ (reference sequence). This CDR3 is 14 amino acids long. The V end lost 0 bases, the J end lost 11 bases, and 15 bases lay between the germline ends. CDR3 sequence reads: CASSLAAPPKKQYF. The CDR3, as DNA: TGTGCCAGCAGCTTAGCCGCCCCTCCCAAAAAGCAGTATTTT.

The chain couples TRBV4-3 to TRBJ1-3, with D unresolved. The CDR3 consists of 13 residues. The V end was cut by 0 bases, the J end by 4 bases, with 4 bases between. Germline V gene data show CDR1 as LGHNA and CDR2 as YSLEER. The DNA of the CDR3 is TGCGCCAGCAGCCAAGAGTTGGGAAACACCATATATTTT. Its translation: CASSQELGNTIYF.

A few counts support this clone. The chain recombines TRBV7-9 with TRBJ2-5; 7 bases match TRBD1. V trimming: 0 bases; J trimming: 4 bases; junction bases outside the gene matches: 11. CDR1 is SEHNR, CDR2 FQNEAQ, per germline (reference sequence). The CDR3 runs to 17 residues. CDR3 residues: CASSLAGGVLIGETQYF. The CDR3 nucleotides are TGTGCCAGCAGCTTAGCAGGGGGCGTTTTAATCGGAGAGACCCAGTACTTC. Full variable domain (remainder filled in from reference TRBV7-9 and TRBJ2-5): DTGVSQNPRHKITKRGQNVTFRCDPISEHNRLYWYRQTLGQGPEFLTYFQNEAQLEKSRLLSDRFSAERPKGSFSTLEIQRTEQGDSAMYLCASSLAGGVLIGETQYFGPGTRLLVL.

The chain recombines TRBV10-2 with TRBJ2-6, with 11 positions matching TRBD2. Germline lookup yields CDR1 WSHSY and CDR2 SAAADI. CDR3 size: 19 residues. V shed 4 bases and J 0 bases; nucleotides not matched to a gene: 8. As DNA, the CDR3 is TGCGCCAGCAGTGGGTTACTAGCGGGGGTCCACTCTGGGGCCAACGTCCTGACTTTC. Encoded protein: CASSGLLAGVHSGANVLTF.

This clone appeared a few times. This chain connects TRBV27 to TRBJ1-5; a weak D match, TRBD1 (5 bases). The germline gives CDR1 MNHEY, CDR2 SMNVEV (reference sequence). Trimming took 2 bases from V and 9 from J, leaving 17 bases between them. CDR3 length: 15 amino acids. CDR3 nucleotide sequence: TGTGCCAGCAGTTTAGCAGGGATATCCTATTGGCCCCAGCATTTT. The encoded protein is CASSLAGISYWPQHF.

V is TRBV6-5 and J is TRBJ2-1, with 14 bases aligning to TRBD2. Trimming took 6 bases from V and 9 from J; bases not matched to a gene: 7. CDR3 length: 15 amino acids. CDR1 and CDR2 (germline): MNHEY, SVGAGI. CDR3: CASRPPGLAGAEQFF. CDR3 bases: TGTGCCAGCAGACCTCCGGGACTAGCGGGAGCTGAGCAGTTCTTC.

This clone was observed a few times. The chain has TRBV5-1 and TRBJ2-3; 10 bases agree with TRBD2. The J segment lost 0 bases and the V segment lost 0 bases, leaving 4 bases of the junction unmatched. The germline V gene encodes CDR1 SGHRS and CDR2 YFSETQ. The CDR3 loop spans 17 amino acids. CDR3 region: CASSLAVTSGSTDTQYF. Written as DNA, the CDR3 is TGCGCCAGCAGCTTGGCCGTGACTAGCGGGAGCACAGATACGCAGTATTTT.

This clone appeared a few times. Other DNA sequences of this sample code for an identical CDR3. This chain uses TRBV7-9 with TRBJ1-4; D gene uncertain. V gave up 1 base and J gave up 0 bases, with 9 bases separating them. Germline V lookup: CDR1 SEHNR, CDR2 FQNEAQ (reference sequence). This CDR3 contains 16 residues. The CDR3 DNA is TGTGCCAGCAGCTTAGTGTCGGGAGCAACTAATGAAAAACTGTTTTTT. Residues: CASSLVSGATNEKLFF.

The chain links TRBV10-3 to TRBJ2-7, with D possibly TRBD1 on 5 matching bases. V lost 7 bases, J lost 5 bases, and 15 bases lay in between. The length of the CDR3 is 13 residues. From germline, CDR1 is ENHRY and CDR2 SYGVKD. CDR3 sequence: CAIKPSDRNEQYF. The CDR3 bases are TGTGCCATCAAGCCCTCCGACAGAAACGAGCAGTACTTC.

The CDR3 reads CSAFLEQQFF. CDR3 bases: TGCAGTGCTTTCCTCGAACAGCAGTTCTTC. The chain links TRBV20-1 to TRBJ2-1; D ambiguous. The V end was cut by 5 bases, the J end by 11 bases, with 10 bases between. CDR1 is DFQATT and CDR2 is SNEGSKA in the germline V gene (reference sequence). The CDR3 is made up of 10 amino acids.

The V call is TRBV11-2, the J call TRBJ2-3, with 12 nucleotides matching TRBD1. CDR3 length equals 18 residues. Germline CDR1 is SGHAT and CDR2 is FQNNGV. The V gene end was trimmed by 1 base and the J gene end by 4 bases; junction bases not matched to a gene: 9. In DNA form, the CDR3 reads TGTGCCAGCAGCTTAGCTCCCCAGGGACAGGGGGCATCAGATACGCAGTATTTT. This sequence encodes CASSLAPQGQGASDTQYF.

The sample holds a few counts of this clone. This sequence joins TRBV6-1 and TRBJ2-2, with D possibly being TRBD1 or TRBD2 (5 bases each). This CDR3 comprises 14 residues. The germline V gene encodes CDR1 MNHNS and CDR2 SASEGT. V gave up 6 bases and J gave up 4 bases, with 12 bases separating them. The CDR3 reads CASRKTGTTGELFF. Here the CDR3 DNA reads TGTGCCAGCAGAAAAACGGGGACCACCGGGGAGCTGTTTTTT.

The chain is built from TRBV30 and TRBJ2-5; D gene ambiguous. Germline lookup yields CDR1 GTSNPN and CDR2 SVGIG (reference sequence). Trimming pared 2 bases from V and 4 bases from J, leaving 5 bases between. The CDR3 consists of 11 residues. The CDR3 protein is CAWSSLETQYF. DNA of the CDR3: TGTGCCTGGAGTTCCTTAGAGACCCAGTACTTC.

This CDR3 reads CASSLLLAGAETQYF. The CDR3 coding sequence is TGTGCCAGCAGCTTATTGCTAGCGGGAGCGGAGACCCAGTACTTC. The J gene is TRBJ2-5, the V gene TRBV11-2; TRBD2 matches at 10 bases. CDR3 length: 15 amino acids. V lost 2 bases and J lost 5; bases outside the gene matches: 5. In germline, CDR1 is SGHAT, CDR2 FQNNGV.

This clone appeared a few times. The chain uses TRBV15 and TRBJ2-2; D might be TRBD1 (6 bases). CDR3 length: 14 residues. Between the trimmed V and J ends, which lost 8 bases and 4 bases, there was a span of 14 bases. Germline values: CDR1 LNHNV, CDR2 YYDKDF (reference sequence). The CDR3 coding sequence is TGTGCCACCTCGGCAGGGGAGATCACCGGGGAGCTGTTTTTT. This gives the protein CATSAGEITGELFF.

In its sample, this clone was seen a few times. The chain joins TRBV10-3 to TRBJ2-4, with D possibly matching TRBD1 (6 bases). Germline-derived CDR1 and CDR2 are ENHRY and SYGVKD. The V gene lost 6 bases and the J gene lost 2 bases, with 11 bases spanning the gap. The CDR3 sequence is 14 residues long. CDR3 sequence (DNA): TGTGCCATCAGGGAACAGGGACCCAAAAACATTCAGTACTTC. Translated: CAIREQGPKNIQYF.

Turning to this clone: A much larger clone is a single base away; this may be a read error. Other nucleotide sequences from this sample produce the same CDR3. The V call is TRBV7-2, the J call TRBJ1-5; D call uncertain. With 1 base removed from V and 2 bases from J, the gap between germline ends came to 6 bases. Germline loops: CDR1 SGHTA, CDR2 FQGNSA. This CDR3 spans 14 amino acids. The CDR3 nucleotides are TGTGCCAGCAGCTTAGGGCAGGGCAATCAGCCCCAGCATTTT. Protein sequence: CASSLGQGNQPQHF.